This passage covers 22 T cell receptor beta chains from one sample sequenced in a study of cytomegalovirus exposure and HLA in healthy donors (dated by TCRdb to 2015 to 2018). The library relied on the immunoSEQ multiplex PCR assay. For the multiplex PCR, a mixture combining 60 forward primers for TCR Vbeta segments and 13 reverse primers for TCR Jbeta segments was used. The source is immuneACCESS, and TCRdb retained only in-frame sequences with V and J called. Part of the clones is not carried over; for the studies checked, unresolved V genes explain less than half of this, and the remainder is unexplained. The sample has approximately 94,000 clones on record, approximately 80% of them singletons. The ten largest clones take up less than 6% of the sample. The specimen sequenced was PBMCs. These receptors were obtained from a man aged 25-45 years in good health and CMV-seropositive.

The chain recombines TRBV9 with TRBJ2-7; possibly TRBD2 for D (6 bases). In germline, CDR1 is SGDLS, CDR2 YYNGEE. There are 15 residues in the CDR3. V was shortened by 1 base and J by 6 bases, with 17 bases between the two germline ends. The CDR3 region is CASSVTGDFLGEQYF. In nucleotides, the CDR3 is TGTGCCAGCAGCGTAACGGGAGACTTCCTAGGCGAGCAGTACTTC.

This rearrangement joins TRBV19 to TRBJ2-1; 10 bases fit TRBD1. Per the germline V gene, CDR1 is LNHDA and CDR2 is SQIVND (reference sequence). The CDR3 runs to 15 residues. J lost 6 bases, V lost 0 bases, and 2 bases had no gene match. The CDR3 is CASSIEGTGVNEQFF. The DNA for the CDR3 is TGTGCCAGTAGTATAGAAGGGACAGGGGTCAATGAGCAGTTCTTC.

The genes are TRBV7-9 and TRBJ1-3; D not certain. Germline loops: CDR1 SEHNR, CDR2 FQNEAQ (reference sequence). The CDR3 has 16 residues. V was shortened by 4 bases and J by 0 bases, with 13 bases between the two germline ends. For the CDR3, the DNA is TGTGCCAGCAGCTCAATAATAGATAGCTCTGGAAACACCATATATTTT. Translation gives CASSSIIDSSGNTIYF. Full variable domain (remainder filled in from reference TRBV7-9 and TRBJ1-3): DTGVSQNPRHKITKRGQNVTFRCDPISEHNRLYWYRQTLGQGPEFLTYFQNEAQLEKSRLLSDRFSAERPKGSFSTLEIQRTEQGDSAMYLCASSSIIDSSGNTIYFGEGSWLTVV.

The chain uses TRBV4-1 and TRBJ2-3, with TRBD2 matching 13 bases. V was clipped by 2 bases and J by 4 bases; unmatched bases: 6. Germline assignment: CDR1 MGHRA and CDR2 YSYEKL. The CDR3 extends over 17 amino acids. This CDR3 reads CASSQMGLAGRADTQYF. The DNA of the CDR3 is TGCGCCAGCAGCCAAATGGGACTAGCGGGGAGGGCAGATACGCAGTATTTT.

V usage is TRBV30 and J usage is TRBJ1-5; 7 positions agree with TRBD1. V shed 3 bases, J shed 0 bases, and the junction held 5 bases outside the gene matches. The germline V gene encodes CDR1 GTSNPN and CDR2 SVGIG (reference sequence). The CDR3 totals 15 residues. The CDR3 DNA is TGTGCCTGGAGCCGACAGGGCTATAGCAATCAGCCCCAGCATTTT. Protein sequence: CAWSRQGYSNQPQHF. Drawing the rest from reference TRBV30 and TRBJ1-5, the complete variable domain is SQTIHQWPATLVQPVGSPLSLECTVEGTSNPNLYWYRQAAGRGLQLLFYSVGIGQISSEVPQNLSASRPQDRQFILSSKKLLLSDSGFYLCAWSRQGYSNQPQHFGDGTRLSIL.

This chain connects TRBV27 to TRBJ2-3; D remains ambiguous. Germline loops: CDR1 MNHEY, CDR2 SMNVEV (reference sequence). This CDR3 contains 15 residues. V gave up 4 bases and J gave up 1 base, with 12 bases separating them. CDR3 protein: CASSSPSPGTDTQYF. CDR3 sequence (DNA): TGTGCCAGCAGTTCCCCGTCTCCTGGCACAGATACGCAGTATTTT.

This clone occurred a few times. The chain carries TRBV6-6 and TRBJ2-7, with TRBD1 identical over 9 bases. Unmatched junction bases numbered 0, after V lost 0 bases and J lost 3 bases. The CDR3 extends over 14 amino acids. Germline CDR1 is MNHNY and CDR2 is SVGAGI (reference sequence). The CDR3 spells CASSYSTGGYEQYV. CDR3 bases: TGTGCCAGCAGTTACTCGACAGGGGGCTACGAGCAGTACGTC.

This clone was detected only a few times. The J gene is TRBJ1-6, the V gene TRBV27; 9 bases match TRBD1. Germline V gene data show CDR1 as MNHEY and CDR2 as SMNVEV (reference sequence). J gave up 4 bases and V 6 bases, and 4 bases lay outside the gene matches. The CDR3 covers 15 residues. CDR3 region: CASSRTGVYNSPLHF. The CDR3 coding sequence is TGTGCCAGCAGCCGGACAGGGGTTTATAATTCACCCCTCCACTTT.

The chain employs TRBV11-2 and TRBJ2-1, with 7 bases aligning to TRBD2. The V gene end was trimmed by 3 bases and the J gene end by 2 bases; junction bases not matched to a gene: 4. CDR1 SGHAT and CDR2 FQNNGV come from the germline V gene. CDR3 length: 15 amino acids. The CDR3 DNA reads as TGTGCCAGCAGCTTCGGGGGGTCTCCCTACAATGAGCAGTTCTTC. Amino acids: CASSFGGSPYNEQFF.

The chain employs TRBV7-2 and TRBJ1-5; no firm D call. V gave up 2 bases and J gave up 0 bases, with 11 bases separating them. The CDR3 runs to 16 residues. CDR1 is SGHTA, CDR2 FQGNSA, per germline. The CDR3, as DNA: TGTGCCAGCAGCTTAAAGGGTGGAGGTAGCAATCAGCCCCAGCATTTT. It translates to CASSLKGGGSNQPQHF.

This rearrangement joins TRBV5-1 to TRBJ2-7; TRBD2 matches at 11 bases. Germline assignment: CDR1 SGHRS and CDR2 YFSETQ. Trimming removed 5 bases from V and 1 base from J; junction bases left unmatched: 5. This CDR3 contains 15 residues. The CDR3 region has the DNA TGCGCCAGCAGTCTAGCGGGAGGCCTTTCCTACGAGCAGTACTTC. This gives the protein CASSLAGGLSYEQYF.

CDR3 DNA: TGCGCCAGCAGCCAATTAGACAGGTTTGACACTGAAGCTTTCTTT. Protein: CASSQLDRFDTEAFF. The chain recombines TRBV4-1 with TRBJ1-1, with a weak D call TRBD1 (6 bases). Germline CDR1 MGHRA, CDR2 YSYEKL. The CDR3 is 15 amino acids. V was pared by 2 bases and J by 3 bases, with 13 bases between.

The V call is TRBV2, the J call TRBJ1-2; unclear D gene. Germline V gives CDR1 SNHLY, CDR2 FYNNEI. V was cut by 6 bases and J by 6 bases, with 17 bases left in between. The CDR3 loop spans 14 amino acids. The CDR3 DNA is TGTGCCAGCAGCCCCAGATCCGTGGAGGATGGCTACACCTTC. Translation: CASSPRSVEDGYTF.

The CDR3 protein is CASRRSNHVAGELFF. The CDR3 DNA reads as TGTGCCAGCAGGCGGAGTAATCACGTCGCCGGGGAGCTGTTTTTT. The V gene is TRBV6-5, the J gene TRBJ2-2, with unresolved D. V was cut by 6 bases and J by 6 bases, with 17 bases left in between. CDR3 length: 15 amino acids. In germline, CDR1 is MNHEY, CDR2 SVGAGI.

This rearrangement joins TRBV2 to TRBJ1-5; possible D gene TRBD1, 6 bases. V was cut by 0 bases and J by 2 bases, with 8 bases left in between. Per germline, CDR1 SNHLY and CDR2 FYNNEI. The CDR3 extends over 15 amino acids. The CDR3 reads CASSEAGGRNQPQHF. In DNA form, the CDR3 reads TGTGCCAGCAGTGAAGCGGGGGGGCGCAATCAGCCCCAGCATTTT.

This chain connects TRBV6-1 to TRBJ2-2, with no clear D. V shed 3 bases and J shed 4 bases, with 12 bases lying between them. The CDR3 runs to 15 residues. CDR1 and CDR2 from the germline V gene are MNHNS and SASEGT. In DNA form, the CDR3 reads TGTGCCAGCAGTGACCAATCCGACTTCACCGGGGAGCTGTTTTTT. It translates to CASSDQSDFTGELFF.

J is TRBJ2-1 and V is TRBV28, with D perhaps matching TRBD2 (6 bases). The V end was cut by 5 bases, the J end by 9 bases, with 26 bases between. CDR1 and CDR2 (germline): MDHEN, SYDVKM. The CDR3 covers 17 residues. The CDR3 bases are TGTGCCAGCAGTACCCAAGTAGGGAGGCGGTTGGGTAGTGAGCAGTTCTTC. Its protein is CASSTQVGRRLGSEQFF. Filled out from reference TRBV28 and TRBJ2-1, the complete variable domain reads DVKVTQSSRYLVKRTGEKVFLECVQDMDHENMFWYRQDPGLGLRLIYFSYDVKMKEKGDIPEGYSVSREKKERFSLILESASTNQTSMYLCASSTQVGRRLGSEQFFGPGTRLTVL.

The chain is built from TRBV19 and TRBJ2-5; D remains ambiguous. Matching the DNA end better, TRBJ2-7 makes the J call doubtful. CDR1 and CDR2 from the germline V gene are LNHDA and SQIVND (reference sequence). The CDR3 contains 10 residues. The CDR3 DNA reads as TGTGCCACGCGGTTGTACGAGCAGTACTTC. This translates into CATRLYEQYF.

This clone was picked up a small number of times. The junction departs from the called germline gene at one end, perhaps through a read error. The V call is TRBV7-9, the J call TRBJ1-2, with D perhaps matching TRBD1 (6 bases). CDR3 length equals 14 residues. Germline values: CDR1 SEHNR, CDR2 FQNEAQ (reference sequence). The CDR3 region is CSSSSMDSGYGYTF. CDR3 nucleotides: TGTTCCAGCAGCTCCATGGACAGTGGCTATGGCTACACCTTC. Using reference TRBV7-9 and TRBJ1-2 for the parts outside the CDR3, the full variable domain is DTGVSQNPRHKITKRGQNVTFRCDPISEHNRLYWYRQTLGQGPEFLTYFQNEAQLEKSRLLSDRFSAERPKGSFSTLEIQRTEQGDSAMYLCSSSSMDSGYGYTFGSGTRLTVV.

The rearrangement joins TRBV5-8 to TRBJ2-5; the D gene is possibly TRBD2 (5 bases). Trimming pared 1 base from V and 5 bases from J, leaving 9 bases between. The CDR3 sequence is 13 residues long. In germline, CDR1 is SGHTS, CDR2 YDEGEE. The CDR3 protein is CASSLWGDETQYF. The CDR3 DNA sequence: TGTGCCAGCAGCTTGTGGGGAGATGAGACCCAGTACTTC.

This clone was detected only a few times. J is TRBJ1-2 and V is TRBV4-1; D is perhaps TRBD1 (5 bases). The length of the CDR3 is 15 residues. Germline V gene lookup returns CDR1 MGHRA and CDR2 YSYEKL. V shed 1 base and J shed 4 bases, with 13 bases lying between them. The CDR3 nucleotides read TGCGCCAGCAGCCAAGCGGAAGCAGGGCCCTATGGCTACACCTTC. Translation gives CASSQAEAGPYGYTF.

The rearrangement links TRBV7-2 to TRBJ1-1; no clear D gene. Germline assignment: CDR1 SGHTA and CDR2 FQGNSA. V lost 5 bases and J lost 5, with 9 bases in between. CDR3 length: 12 residues. The CDR3 reads CASSPTRTEAFF. In DNA form, the CDR3 reads TGTGCCAGCAGCCCGACAAGGACTGAAGCTTTCTTT. Full variable domain (rest looked up from reference TRBV7-2 and TRBJ1-1): GAGVSQSPSNKVTEKGKDVELRCDPISGHTALYWYRQSLGQGLEFLIYFQGNSAPDKSGLPSDRFSAERTGGSVSTLTIQRTQQEDSAVYLCASSPTRTEAFFGQGTRLTVV.